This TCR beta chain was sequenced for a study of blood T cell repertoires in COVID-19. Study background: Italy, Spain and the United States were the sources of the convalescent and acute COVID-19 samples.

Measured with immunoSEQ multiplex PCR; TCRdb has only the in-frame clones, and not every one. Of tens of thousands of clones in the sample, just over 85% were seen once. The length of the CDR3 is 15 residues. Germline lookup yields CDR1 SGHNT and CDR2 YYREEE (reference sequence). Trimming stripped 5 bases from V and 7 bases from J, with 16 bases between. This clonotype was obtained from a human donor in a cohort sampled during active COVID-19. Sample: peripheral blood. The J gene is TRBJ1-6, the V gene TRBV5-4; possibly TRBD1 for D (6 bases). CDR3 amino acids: CASSPQGNENSPLHF. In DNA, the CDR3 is TGTGCCAGCAGTCCTCAGGGGAACGAGAATTCACCCCTCCACTTT.